A single sample is the source of the 32 T cell receptor beta chains below, sequenced in a study of OX40 agonist ivuxolimab in advanced cancers. Some clones are missing from TCRdb's copy, which holds only in-frame ones; the method was immunoSEQ multiplex PCR. The sample gives over 90,000 clones, around 87% of which show up once; around 0.15% is in the top ten. The specimen comprised CD4+ or CD8+ T cells sorted from blood, sampled in a trial of the OX40 agonist ivuxolimab. The receptors were sampled from an adult with an advanced solid tumor such as melanoma, head and neck, liver or kidney cancer.

The chain combines TRBV28 with TRBJ1-5; maybe TRBD1 (5 bases). The germline V gene encodes CDR1 MDHEN and CDR2 SYDVKM. V was clipped by 6 bases and J by 7 bases, with 16 bases between them. The CDR3 is 14 amino acids. The CDR3 sequence: CASRPTGDGQPQHF. In DNA form, the CDR3 reads TGTGCCAGCAGACCTACCGGGGACGGGCAGCCCCAGCATTTT.

This clone was detected once. The chain has TRBV10-3 and TRBJ2-3, with 8 bases lining up with TRBD1. In germline, CDR1 is ENHRY, CDR2 SYGVKD. CDR3 length: 14 amino acids. V was clipped by 6 bases and J by 4 bases; unmatched bases: 6. The CDR3 here is CAIRDQDRADTQYF. CDR3 bases: TGTGCCATCAGAGACCAGGACAGGGCAGATACGCAGTATTTT.

This chain joins TRBV5-8 and TRBJ2-1; D may be TRBD1 (6 bases). V was trimmed by 5 bases and J by 7 bases, leaving 19 bases between them. Germline V gene data show CDR1 as SGHTS and CDR2 as YDEGEE. CDR3 length equals 15 residues. The CDR3 coding sequence is TGTGCCAGCAGACCCCCAAGACAGGTCCTAAATGAGCAGTTCTTC. It translates to CASRPPRQVLNEQFF.

The chain uses TRBV5-1 and TRBJ1-1; 7 nucleotides agree with TRBD1. This CDR3 is built from 15 residues. The V gene end was trimmed by 0 bases and the J gene end by 5 bases; junction bases not matched to a gene: 7. Germline V gene sequence: CDR1 SGHRS, CDR2 YFSETQ. CDR3 sequence reads: CASSLGQGLATEAFF. The CDR3 DNA sequence: TGCGCCAGCAGCTTGGGACAGGGATTGGCGACTGAAGCTTTCTTT. Variable domain in full (rest from reference TRBV5-1 and TRBJ1-1): KAGVTQTPRYLIKTRGQQVTLSCSPISGHRSVSWYQQTPGQGLQFLFEYFSETQRNKGNFPGRFSGRQFSNSRSEMNVSTLELGDSALYLCASSLGQGLATEAFFGQGTRLTVV.

The rearrangement joins TRBV19 to TRBJ2-1; D may be TRBD2 (5 bases). CDR3 length: 16 amino acids. Per germline, CDR1 LNHDA and CDR2 SQIVND (reference sequence). The ends were cut back, 3 bases at V and 0 bases at J, with 12 bases in the middle. The CDR3 spells CASSMRPGSSYNEQFF. In DNA form, the CDR3 reads TGTGCCAGTAGTATGCGCCCGGGAAGCTCCTACAATGAGCAGTTCTTC.

The V gene is TRBV29-1, the J gene TRBJ2-1; TRBD2 agrees at 9 bases. Germline V lookup: CDR1 SQVTM, CDR2 ANQGSEA. With 5 bases clipped from V and 0 bases from J, the junction kept 5 bases outside the gene matches. CDR3 length: 15 amino acids. CDR3 nucleotides: TGCAGCGTTTCCGGACTAGCGCTCTCCTACAATGAGCAGTTCTTC. Amino acids: CSVSGLALSYNEQFF.

V usage is TRBV9 and J usage is TRBJ2-7; 10 positions match TRBD1. With 0 bases clipped from V and 0 bases from J, the junction kept 12 bases outside the gene matches. The CDR3 has 19 residues. Germline values: CDR1 SGDLS, CDR2 YYNGEE. The CDR3 protein is CASSVGTGGRLMSSYEQYF. In DNA, the CDR3 is TGTGCCAGCAGCGTAGGGACAGGGGGGCGTTTGATGAGCTCCTACGAGCAGTACTTC.

The rearrangement links TRBV5-4 to TRBJ2-2; 12 nucleotides align to TRBD1. V shed 5 bases, J shed 5 bases, and the junction held 4 bases outside the gene matches. The germline V gene has CDR1 SGHNT and CDR2 YYREEE (reference sequence). This CDR3 region has 15 residues. The CDR3 here is CASRRDRGRTGELFF. The CDR3 bases are TGTGCCAGCAGAAGGGACAGGGGGCGAACCGGGGAGCTGTTTTTT.

The chain couples TRBV28 to TRBJ2-7; D remains unclear. The CDR3 is 13 residues long. CDR1 is MDHEN and CDR2 is SYDVKM in the germline V gene. V lost 3 bases to trimming and J lost 1 base, with 7 bases between them. Written as DNA, the CDR3 is TGTGCCAGCAGTTTTGTCGCTTCCTACGAGCAGTACTTC. Its translation: CASSFVASYEQYF.

This clone was seen a handful of times. The rearrangement links TRBV19 to TRBJ1-1; D is unresolved. The CDR3 is 14 residues long. V gave up 6 bases and J gave up 2 bases, with 13 bases separating them. Looked up from germline, CDR1 is LNHDA and CDR2 is SQIVND (reference sequence). CDR3 sequence: CASSFRGSNTEAFF. The DNA of the CDR3 is TGTGCCAGTAGCTTCCGTGGCAGCAACACTGAAGCTTTCTTT.

This chain connects TRBV7-9 to TRBJ1-4; D is perhaps TRBD1 (5 bases). Germline CDR1 is SEHNR and CDR2 is FQNEAQ (reference sequence). V lost 2 bases and J lost 13, with 11 bases in between. This CDR3 comprises 12 residues. CDR3 region: CASSLLGVPLFF. DNA for the CDR3: TGTGCCAGCAGCTTATTGGGGGTACCACTGTTTTTT. The full variable domain, its missing parts supplied by reference TRBV7-9 and TRBJ1-4, is DTGVSQNPRHKITKRGQNVTFRCDPISEHNRLYWYRQTLGQGPEFLTYFQNEAQLEKSRLLSDRFSAERPKGSFSTLEIQRTEQGDSAMYLCASSLLGVPLFFGSGTQLSVL.

The CDR3 bases are TGTGCCAGCAGCTCCCAGAGGTGGGAGACCCAGTACTTC. It codes for CASSSQRWETQYF. V and J are TRBV7-8 and TRBJ2-5, with unresolved D. In germline, CDR1 is SGHVS, CDR2 FQNEAQ. This CDR3 has 13 amino acids. Trimming took off 4 bases at V and 5 bases at J, with 11 bases between the two ends.

J is TRBJ2-2 and V is TRBV4-2; perhaps TRBD2 as D (6 bases). This CDR3 is built from 15 residues. Trimming left V 5 bases short and J 3 bases short, with 13 bases between. Germline V lookup: CDR1 LGHNA, CDR2 YNFKEQ. CDR3 in DNA: TGTGCCAGCAGCTTAGGACTATCCGACACCGGGGAGCTGTTTTTT. This gives the protein CASSLGLSDTGELFF.

J is TRBJ1-2 and V is TRBV4-1; D remains unclear. This CDR3 has 17 residues. V was cut by 6 bases and J by 4 bases, with 24 bases left in between. Germline V gene data show CDR1 as MGHRA and CDR2 as YSYEKL. The CDR3 spells CASRKQQAGTFGYGYTF. CDR3 in DNA: TGCGCCAGCAGAAAACAACAAGCAGGCACCTTCGGCTATGGCTACACCTTC.

V is TRBV30 and J is TRBJ2-3, with 9 bases aligning to TRBD2. CDR1 and CDR2 (germline): GTSNPN, SVGIG (reference sequence). Trimming at V came to 8 bases and at J to 3 bases, leaving 9 bases not matched to a gene. The length of the CDR3 is 14 residues. CDR3 loop: CATEGTSRTDTQYF. CDR3 nucleotides: TGTGCCACGGAAGGGACTAGCAGGACAGATACGCAGTATTTT.

This chain joins TRBV18 and TRBJ1-1, with 7 bases fitting TRBD1. The V gene end was trimmed by 4 bases and the J gene end by 4 bases; junction bases not matched to a gene: 6. The CDR3 has 14 residues. CDR1 and CDR2 from the germline V gene are KGHSH and LQKENI. CDR3 sequence (DNA): TGTGCCAGCTCACTAATACAGGGGAGCACTGAAGCTTTCTTT. It is translated as CASSLIQGSTEAFF.

This clone has just one count. The chain joins TRBV6-1 to TRBJ1-2; D call uncertain. The CDR3 has 12 amino acids. Trimming left V 1 base short and J 11 bases short, with 11 bases between. Germline CDR1 and CDR2: MNHNS and SASEGT. This CDR3 reads CASSEGTATYTF. The CDR3 DNA reads as TGTGCCAGCAGTGAAGGAACGGCGACGTACACCTTC.

J is TRBJ2-5 and V is TRBV9; D may be TRBD2 (6 bases). Germline V gene sequence: CDR1 SGDLS, CDR2 YYNGEE. This CDR3 has 18 residues. Trimming took off 0 bases at V and 1 base at J, with 19 bases between the two ends. The CDR3, as DNA: TGTGCCAGCAGCGTAGGACTAGGGTCGATGGGATCCCAAGAGACCCAGTACTTC. Translation: CASSVGLGSMGSQETQYF.

V usage is TRBV7-7 and J usage is TRBJ2-7; D not certain. Per germline, CDR1 SSHAT and CDR2 FNYEAQ (reference sequence). V was cut by 5 bases and J by 6 bases, with 23 bases left in between. The CDR3 totals 16 residues. The CDR3 DNA reads TGTGCCAGCAGCCCCCCCGTCGGGCAGGTGGATGTCGAGCAGTACTTC. As protein: CASSPPVGQVDVEQYF.

The rearrangement joins TRBV4-1 to TRBJ1-4; D is unresolved. The V and J ends lost 4 bases and 5 bases respectively, with 8 bases between them. The CDR3 runs to 13 residues. CDR1 MGHRA and CDR2 YSYEKL come from the germline V gene. CDR3: CASSRWQNEKLFF. The DNA of the CDR3 is TGCGCCAGCAGCCGCTGGCAGAATGAAAAACTGTTTTTT.

The chain has TRBV2 and TRBJ2-7; tentative D call: TRBD2 (5 bases). Per the germline V gene, CDR1 is SNHLY and CDR2 is FYNNEI. V lost 3 bases and J 6 bases, leaving 12 bases between the germline ends. The CDR3 consists of 13 residues. This chain's CDR3 is CASSERASGEQYF. The CDR3 DNA sequence: TGTGCCAGCAGTGAGAGGGCCTCGGGCGAGCAGTACTTC.

The rearrangement links TRBV15 to TRBJ2-7, with D tentatively TRBD1 (6 bases). CDR3 length: 14 residues. Trimming removed 9 bases at V and 3 bases at J, with 18 bases between. Looked up from germline, CDR1 is LNHNV and CDR2 is YYDKDF (reference sequence). The CDR3 protein is CATKRSRGRYEQYF. CDR3 in DNA: TGTGCCACGAAACGCAGCAGGGGACGCTACGAGCAGTACTTC.

The sample holds one count of this clone. The rearrangement joins TRBV4-2 to TRBJ2-4, with TRBD2 as a possible D gene (6 bases). The length of the CDR3 is 15 residues. Germline CDR1 is LGHNA and CDR2 is YNFKEQ. Trimming pared 0 bases from V and 4 bases from J, leaving 10 bases between. The CDR3 sequence: CASSQEDSGKNIQYF. In nucleotides, the CDR3 is TGTGCCAGCAGCCAAGAAGATAGCGGAAAAAACATTCAGTACTTC.

The CDR3 loop is CASSPPTTGAQYF. In DNA form, the CDR3 reads TGTGCCAGCTCACCACCGACGACAGGGGCCCAGTACTTC. V usage is TRBV18 and J usage is TRBJ2-5; TRBD1 agrees at 8 bases. Germline loops: CDR1 KGHSH, CDR2 LQKENI. V lost 0 bases, J lost 9 bases, and 3 bases stayed unmatched. The CDR3 runs 13 residues.

This chain connects TRBV5-1 to TRBJ2-7, with D maybe TRBD1 (5 bases). CDR1 SGHRS and CDR2 YFSETQ come from the germline V gene. Trimming took off 4 bases at V and 4 bases at J, with 24 bases between the two ends. This CDR3 comprises 17 residues. CDR3: CASSGVAPTYQGYEQYF. The DNA of the CDR3 is TGCGCCAGCAGCGGTGTGGCGCCGACCTACCAGGGATACGAGCAGTACTTC.

The chain links TRBV7-7 to TRBJ2-5; 9 bases are a match to TRBD2. The CDR3 loop spans 15 amino acids. Losses at the gene ends were 8 bases for V and 2 bases for J; bases not matched to a gene: 9. Germline assignment: CDR1 SSHAT and CDR2 FNYEAQ (reference sequence). The CDR3 DNA reads as TGTGCCAGCCGTGATAGCGGGGGAGCACAAGAGACCCAGTACTTC. Residues: CASRDSGGAQETQYF.

The CDR3 loop is CASSSWDRGRTGELFF. The CDR3 DNA is TGTGCCAGCAGCTCGTGGGACAGGGGGAGGACCGGGGAGCTGTTTTTT. The rearrangement uses TRBV11-2 and TRBJ2-2; 11 nucleotides agree with TRBD1. The CDR3 extends over 16 amino acids. The junction had 6 bases not matched to a gene; V was cut back by 4 bases and J by 5 bases. The germline CDR1 and CDR2 sequences are SGHAT and FQNNGV.

The V and J genes are TRBV30 and TRBJ2-7; unclear D gene. The CDR3 contains 15 residues. Germline CDR1 GTSNPN, CDR2 SVGIG (reference sequence). V lost 1 base to trimming and J lost 2 bases, with 15 bases between them. CDR3 sequence (DNA): TGTGCCTGGAGTGGTTCCGCCACCGGTGCCTACGAGCAGTACTTC. Amino acids: CAWSGSATGAYEQYF.

The chain is built from TRBV5-4 and TRBJ2-7; 7 positions match TRBD1. Germline CDR1 reads SGHNT; CDR2 reads YYREEE (reference sequence). The CDR3 consists of 15 residues. V shed 5 bases, J shed 7 bases, and the junction held 15 bases outside the gene matches. CDR3 sequence reads: CASSRAGTALPEQYF. The DNA of the CDR3 is TGTGCCAGCAGTAGAGCCGGGACAGCGCTCCCTGAGCAGTACTTC.

The CDR3 coding sequence is TGTGCCAGCAGTGTGGGGACCTTCTCTTACACTGAAGCTTTCTTT. Amino acid sequence: CASSVGTFSYTEAFF. The chain couples TRBV27 to TRBJ1-1, with D tentatively TRBD1 (5 bases). Looked up from germline, CDR1 is MNHEY and CDR2 is SMNVEV (reference sequence). V was clipped by 5 bases and J by 3 bases, with 16 bases between them. The CDR3 is made up of 15 amino acids.

The CDR3 spells CASSVDRSSGNTIYF. CDR3 in DNA: TGTGCCAGCAGTGTGGACCGGAGCTCTGGAAACACCATATATTTT. The rearrangement links TRBV6-1 to TRBJ1-3; D gene uncertain. Trimming shortened V by 4 bases and J by 0 bases, and 10 bases separated the two germline ends. Germline V gene data show CDR1 as MNHNS and CDR2 as SASEGT. This CDR3 is 15 amino acids long.

The chain joins TRBV7-8 to TRBJ2-5; 13 bases line up with TRBD2. From germline, CDR1 is SGHVS and CDR2 FQNEAQ. The CDR3 sequence is 20 residues long. The V and J ends lost 2 bases and 0 bases, in that order; junction bases with no gene match: 12. CDR3 in amino acids: CASSLFPKLAGGLYQETQYF. The CDR3 bases are TGTGCCAGCAGCTTATTCCCCAAACTAGCGGGAGGGCTGTACCAAGAGACCCAGTACTTC.